This record concerns one T cell receptor (beta chain) sequence. Its antigen is currently unknown. It may be a read error: a sequence one base away is much more abundant. This likely comes from a read error, as the CDR3 has no conserved phenylalanine or tryptophan at its end. Authors of the study amplified TCR beta CDR3 regions from RNA transcripts. The HTBI set primed first-round TCR CDR3 RT-PCR. From the multiplex PCR reads, TCRdb called clonotypes with MiXCR, one entry per CDR3 protein. Of under 350,000 distinct CDR3 sequences listed, over 20% are singletons. This entry comes from a study of T cells in Graves' hyperthyroidism and ophthalmopathy. Points from the study as a whole: Most thyroid clonotypes that were expanded above 0.001 also turned up in blood.

If no ophthalmopathy progression occurred within 18 months, Graves' hyperthyroidism was stable. Reasons for excluding patients were uncontrolled infection, other autoimmune disease, pregnancy or lactation. Sequencing input: blood. The origin of this receptor is a woman between 50 and 59 years old with Graves' hyperthyroidism.

Here the CDR3 reads CSARASGDRAETQYL. The CDR3 DNA follows: TGCAGTGCTAGAGCCAGCGGGGATAGGGCGGAGACCCAGTACCTC. V and J are TRBV20-1 and TRBJ2-5; TRBD2 matches at 7 bases. The CDR3 totals 15 residues. Losses at the gene ends were 1 base for V and 5 bases for J; bases not matched to a gene: 10. Germline loops: CDR1 DFQATT, CDR2 SNEGSKA (reference sequence).